This TCR beta chain was sequenced during a study of blood T cells in healthy people across ages. Regarding the study as a whole: Fewer expanded clones and more diversity marked long-lived versus aged donors. Higher naive T cell percentage went strongly together with higher TCR beta diversity.

It was with a sample-barcoded 5' primer and a J-beta primer mix that a second PCR of roughly 7 to 12 cycles was run. Each cDNA molecule was tagged by a template-switch adaptor that had 12 random nucleotides. From the 5' RACE reads, TCRdb called clonotypes with MiXCR, one entry per CDR3 protein. The sample records approximately 1,000,000 distinct CDR3 sequences, about two fifths being singletons. Peripheral blood, about 10 milliliters per donor, was collected. Trimming removed 1 base at V and 8 bases at J, with 7 bases between. The CDR3 is 12 amino acids. CDR1 SGHRS and CDR2 YFSETQ come from the germline V gene. This clonotype came up many times. Its specificity is not known.

The material sequenced was blood. The J gene is TRBJ2-1, the V gene TRBV5-1; D is undetermined. The TCR originated in a young man in good health. The chain's CDR3 is CASSLSEDEQFF. In DNA, the CDR3 is TGCGCCAGCAGCTTGTCCGAAGATGAGCAGTTCTTC.